The TCR beta chain described here comes from a study of cytomegalovirus exposure and HLA in healthy donors. As concerns this clone: This CDR3 is also generated by other DNA sequences in the sample.

13 Jbeta primers and 60 Vbeta primers were used for the PCR. Data came from immunoSEQ multiplex PCR; TCRdb stores just in-frame clones and leaves some out. This table lists 45,000 to 55,000 clones. This CDR3 region has 14 residues. V was shortened by 0 bases and J by 1 base, with 6 bases between the two germline ends. Germline V CDR1 and CDR2: LNHNV, YYDKDF (reference sequence). This TCR was recovered from a man aged 35 to 55 in good health and CMV-seropositive. V gene TRBV15 combines with J gene TRBJ1-1; TRBD1 is a possible D gene (6 bases). The specimen was PBMCs. CDR3 nucleotide sequence: TGTGCCACCAGCAGAGACAGGGGGAACACTGAAGCTTTCTTT. Amino acids: CATSRDRGNTEAFF.